This TCR beta chain was obtained from a study of shared clonotypes between healthy human individuals. General study points: Several donors held about 5% of naive CD4 clonotypes in common.

Some clones are missing from TCRdb's copy, which holds only in-frame ones; the method was immunoSEQ multiplex PCR. The sample has over 2 million clones, 90% to 95% seen once. Notes on this clone: Its antigen is not identified.

Trimming stripped 0 bases from V and 5 bases from J, with 8 bases between. From germline, CDR1 is SGDLS and CDR2 YYNGEE. The CDR3 runs 14 residues. Investigators divided CD4+ cells into CD45RA+ naive and CD45RA-negative memory subsets. V and J are TRBV9 and TRBJ2-2; D unresolved. Sequencing was done on a sample of naive CD4+ T cells sorted from blood. As to subset: CD45RA+ positively selected. The clonotype comes from a man aged 18 to 29 in good health. CDR3 DNA sequence: TGTGCCAGCAGCGTAGGACCGTTAACCGGGGAGCTGTTTTTT. Amino acid sequence: CASSVGPLTGELFF.